This T cell receptor beta chain appears in the sequencing data of a study of T cell repertoires in aging, cancer and after chemotherapy. This CDR3 comprises 15 residues. V was pared by 0 bases and J by 4 bases, with 3 bases of the junction left unmatched. Germline V gives CDR1 SGHNT, CDR2 YYREEE (reference sequence). TRB rearrangements spanning V, D and J were amplified using mixed TRB-A/B primers. TCRdb re-derived calls from the multiplex PCR reads in MiXCR, one entry per CDR3 protein. The sample records approximately 540 distinct CDR3 sequences, 20% to 25% being singletons. TCR beta rearrangements were amplified from peripheral blood genomic DNA. By sample fraction, this clonotype is hyperexpanded.

The chain has TRBV5-4 and TRBJ2-3; TRBD2 agrees at 9 bases. Specimen: blood. The origin of this receptor is a human donor with a blood cancer. CDR3 sequence: CASSLGGRAPDTQYF. The CDR3 DNA follows: TGTGCCAGCAGCTTGGGCGGGAGGGCCCCAGATACGCAGTATTTT.